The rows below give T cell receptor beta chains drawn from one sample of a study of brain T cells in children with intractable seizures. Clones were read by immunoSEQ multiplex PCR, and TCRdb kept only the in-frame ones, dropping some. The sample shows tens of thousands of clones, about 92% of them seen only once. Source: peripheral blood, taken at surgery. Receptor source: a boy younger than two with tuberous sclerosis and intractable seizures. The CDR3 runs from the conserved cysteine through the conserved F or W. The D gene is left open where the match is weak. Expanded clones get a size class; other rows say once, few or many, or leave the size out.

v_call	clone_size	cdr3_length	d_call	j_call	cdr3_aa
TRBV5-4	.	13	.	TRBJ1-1	CASKDEVMAEAFF
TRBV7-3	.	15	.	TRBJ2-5	CASSSEPGPQETQYF
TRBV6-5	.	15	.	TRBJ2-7	CASSYEGEGSYEQYF
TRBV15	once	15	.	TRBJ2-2	CATSVGGPNTGELFF
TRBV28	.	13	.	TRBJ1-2	CASREQTNYGYTF
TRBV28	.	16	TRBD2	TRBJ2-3	CASSLIAGGGTDTQYF
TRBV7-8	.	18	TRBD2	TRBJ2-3	CASSRGTSGRAVRDTQYF
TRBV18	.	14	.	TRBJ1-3	CASSPAGGGNTIYF
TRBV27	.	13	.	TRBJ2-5	CASKRRDLDTQYF
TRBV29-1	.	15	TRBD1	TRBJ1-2	CSVTGGGGGVYGYTF
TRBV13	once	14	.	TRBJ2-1	CASSLVVSYNEQFF
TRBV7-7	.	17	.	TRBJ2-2	CASSSYGGHANTGELFF
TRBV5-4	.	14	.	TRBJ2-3	CASSLEGRGDTQYF
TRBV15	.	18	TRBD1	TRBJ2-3	CATSRGETGVWITDTQYF
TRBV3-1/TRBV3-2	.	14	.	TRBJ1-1	CASSQDFLGTEAFF
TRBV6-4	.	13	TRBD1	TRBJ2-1	CASSRDRESEQFF
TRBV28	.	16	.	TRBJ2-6	CASSTYKGPGANVLTF
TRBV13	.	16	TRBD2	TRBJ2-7	CASSLGSRGGLYEQYF
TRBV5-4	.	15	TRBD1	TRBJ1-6	CASSLGQGGNSPLHF
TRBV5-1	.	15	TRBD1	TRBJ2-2	CASSSAGGADGELFF
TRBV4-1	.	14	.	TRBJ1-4	CASSQSATNEKLFF
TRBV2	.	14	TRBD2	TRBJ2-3	CAVLAGEGSSSQYF